The T cell receptor beta chain described here comes from a study of shared T cell receptors in the human thymus. The table came from immunoSEQ multiplex PCR; TCRdb's copy has only in-frame clones and leaves some out. The profile shows more than 300,000 clones, roughly 94% of them singletons. Source material: thymocytes. The receptor was isolated from a human donor.

DNA of the CDR3: TGTGCCAGCAGTCTCCCCGGGGGCGGGAGCGCCTCCTACGAGCAGTACTTC. It translates to CASSLPGGGSASYEQYF. This rearrangement joins TRBV28 to TRBJ2-7, with D possibly matching TRBD2 (7 bases). CDR3 size: 17 residues. Trimming cost V 5 bases and J 0 bases, with 20 bases left between them. CDR1 MDHEN and CDR2 SYDVKM come from the germline V gene.